One and the same sample provided the 24 T cell receptor beta chains below, sequenced in a study of cytomegalovirus exposure and HLA in healthy donors. Primers included in the PCR were 60 Vbeta and 13 Jbeta primers. Sequenced by immunoSEQ multiplex PCR; TCRdb stores in-frame clones only, minus some. The table lists 110,000 to 150,000 clones, about 72% of them singletons. Sample: PBMCs. Receptors were obtained from a man aged 35 to 55 in good health and CMV-seronegative.

This sequence joins TRBV12-2 and TRBJ1-1; the D call in the table, TRBD1, was not verified against the DNA. TRBV12-2 is termed a pseudogene. CDR3 length equals 14 residues. The CDR3 is CASRSDRFRTEAFF. The CDR3 DNA sequence: TGTGCAAGTCGCAGCGACAGGTTTAGGACTGAAGCTTTCTTT.

The chain employs TRBV2 and TRBJ1-1, with D possibly matching TRBD1 (6 bases). CDR1 and CDR2 from the germline V gene are SNHLY and FYNNEI. The CDR3 runs to 13 residues. V was pared by 7 bases and J by 1 base, with 10 bases between. CDR3 amino acids: CASKPDRNTEAFF. The CDR3 DNA is TGTGCCAGCAAACCGGACAGGAACACTGAAGCTTTCTTT. Based on the CDR3 plus reference TRBV2 and TRBJ1-1, the full variable domain is EPEVTQTPSHQVTQMGQEVILRCVPISNHLYFYWYRQILGQKVEFLVSFYNNEISEKSEIFDDQFSVERPDGSNFTLKIRSTKLEDSAMYFCASKPDRNTEAFFGQGTRLTVV.

This rearrangement joins TRBV27 to TRBJ1-5, with TRBD1 matching 10 bases. The CDR3 contains 15 residues. Germline V gene sequence: CDR1 MNHEY, CDR2 SMNVEV (reference sequence). With V trimmed by 5 bases and J by 6 bases, 7 bases remained unmatched. CDR3 amino acids: CASSRGGTGAQPQHF. For the CDR3, the DNA is TGTGCCAGCAGTCGGGGCGGGACAGGGGCTCAGCCCCAGCATTTT.

The V gene is TRBV15, the J gene TRBJ2-7; 9 bases agree with TRBD1. CDR1 is LNHNV and CDR2 is YYDKDF in the germline V gene (reference sequence). The V segment lost 5 bases and the J segment 1 base; nucleotides outside the gene matches: 6. CDR3 length: 15 residues. The CDR3 loop reads CATSREDRGSYEQYF. The CDR3 nucleotides read TGTGCCACCAGCCGGGAGGACAGGGGTTCCTACGAGCAGTACTTC.

This chain connects TRBV6-5 to TRBJ1-2; 10 bases align to TRBD1. The CDR3 totals 13 residues. V dropped 6 bases and J dropped 7; count of bases not matched to a gene: 5. The germline CDR1 and CDR2 sequences are MNHEY and SVGAGI. The CDR3 here is CASSTDRGFGYTF. The CDR3 DNA sequence: TGTGCCAGCAGCACGGACAGGGGGTTTGGCTACACCTTC.

CDR3 region: CASSLSGGAGEQYF. DNA for the CDR3: TGTGCCAGCAGCCTTAGCGGGGGGGCAGGGGAGCAGTACTTC. The chain has TRBV6-5 and TRBJ2-7; 11 nucleotides agree with TRBD2. In germline, CDR1 is MNHEY, CDR2 SVGAGI. With V trimmed by 6 bases and J by 7 bases, 8 bases remained unmatched. There are 14 residues in the CDR3.

This CDR3 is CASSVRQGSNEQFF. CDR3 nucleotides: TGTGCCAGCAGTGTCAGACAGGGAAGCAATGAGCAGTTCTTC. This chain links TRBV2 with TRBJ2-1, with TRBD1 identical over 7 bases. J was trimmed by 6 bases and V by 4 bases; bases with no gene match: 6. The germline V gene has CDR1 SNHLY and CDR2 FYNNEI. This CDR3 is built from 14 residues.

Regarding this clone: Other DNA sequences from this sample encode an identical CDR3 as well. This chain joins TRBV5-1 and TRBJ2-7, with 9 bases matching TRBD1. V was clipped by 0 bases and J by 3 bases; unmatched bases: 4. Germline-derived CDR1 and CDR2 are SGHRS and YFSETQ. This CDR3 contains 15 residues. CDR3 in amino acids: CASSLGGQGYYEQYF. Here the CDR3 DNA reads TGCGCCAGCAGCTTGGGGGGACAGGGCTACTACGAGCAGTACTTC. The whole variable domain, filled in from reference TRBV5-1 and TRBJ2-7, reads KAGVTQTPRYLIKTRGQQVTLSCSPISGHRSVSWYQQTPGQGLQFLFEYFSETQRNKGNFPGRFSGRQFSNSRSEMNVSTLELGDSALYLCASSLGGQGYYEQYFGPGTRLTVT.

V gene TRBV7-9 combines with J gene TRBJ2-7; D possibly corresponds to TRBD1 (6 bases). With 3 bases removed from V and 0 bases from J, the gap between germline ends came to 12 bases. The V gene's germline CDR1 is SEHNR and CDR2 FQNEAQ (reference sequence). The CDR3 covers 15 residues. The CDR3 sequence: CASSLGDRSSYEQYF. In DNA form, the CDR3 reads TGTGCCAGCAGCTTGGGAGACAGGAGCTCCTACGAGCAGTACTTC.

The V call is TRBV27, the J call TRBJ1-2; D is unresolved. Trimming removed 5 bases from V and 4 bases from J, with 17 bases in between. The CDR3 is made up of 15 amino acids. The germline V gene has CDR1 MNHEY and CDR2 SMNVEV (reference sequence). CDR3 bases: TGTGCCAGCAGTCGTAAATCGGACTCTTTCTATGGCTACACCTTC. This translates into CASSRKSDSFYGYTF.

The chain combines TRBV5-1 with TRBJ2-2; no definite D call. The CDR3 is 13 amino acids. Germline V gene sequence: CDR1 SGHRS, CDR2 YFSETQ. V was shortened by 7 bases and J by 1 base, with 8 bases between the two germline ends. The CDR3 coding sequence is TGCGCCAGCGGTGCAGGGAACACCGGGGAGCTGTTTTTT. Encoded protein: CASGAGNTGELFF.

This rearrangement joins TRBV30 to TRBJ2-6, with 7 nucleotides matching TRBD1. J was trimmed by 3 bases and V by 7 bases; bases with no gene match: 12. The CDR3 sequence is 16 residues long. Germline V lookup: CDR1 GTSNPN, CDR2 SVGIG (reference sequence). CDR3 residues: CASSVAGGFGANVLTF. As DNA, the CDR3 is TGTGCCTCCTCGGTGGCAGGGGGATTTGGGGCCAACGTCCTGACTTTC. Variable domain in full (rest from reference TRBV30 and TRBJ2-6): SQTIHQWPATLVQPVGSPLSLECTVEGTSNPNLYWYRQAAGRGLQLLFYSVGIGQISSEVPQNLSASRPQDRQFILSSKKLLLSDSGFYLCASSVAGGFGANVLTFGAGSRLTVL.

This chain connects TRBV6-5 to TRBJ1-1; unclear D gene. This CDR3 spans 15 amino acids. The germline gives CDR1 MNHEY, CDR2 SVGAGI. Trimming left V 2 bases short and J 10 bases short, with 20 bases between. The CDR3, as DNA: TGTGCCAGCAGTTACGGTGGAATGGGTGTTAGCGGAGCTTTCTTT. Its translation: CASSYGGMGVSGAFF.

V and J are TRBV29-1 and TRBJ2-3; TRBD1 matches at 8 bases. CDR3 length equals 12 residues. Trimming took 7 bases from V and 4 from J; bases not matched to a gene: 4. Germline CDR1 is SQVTM and CDR2 is ANQGSEA. The CDR3 is CSAGQGSDTQYF. The CDR3 bases are TGCAGCGCAGGACAGGGATCAGATACGCAGTATTTT.

V and J are TRBV5-1 and TRBJ1-4; D ambiguous. The CDR3 length is 14 residues. The V and J ends lost 4 bases and 0 bases respectively, with 7 bases between them. Germline V gene lookup returns CDR1 SGHRS and CDR2 YFSETQ. The CDR3 region is CASSRQSTNEKLFF. The CDR3 nucleotides read TGCGCCAGCAGCCGACAATCAACTAATGAAAAACTGTTTTTT.

This clone was observed a few times. This chain connects TRBV7-3 to TRBJ2-2, with D uncertain. Germline assignment: CDR1 SGHTA and CDR2 FQGTGA. Trimming took 6 bases from V and 2 from J, leaving 4 bases between them. The CDR3 covers 12 residues. The CDR3 loop reads CASRHNTGELFF. The CDR3 DNA sequence: TGTGCCAGCAGACATAACACCGGGGAGCTGTTTTTT.

The chain is built from TRBV12-5 and TRBJ1-2; 9 nucleotides line up with TRBD1. Trimming removed 1 base from V and 7 bases from J; junction bases left unmatched: 10. The CDR3 is 16 amino acids. The V gene's germline CDR1 is LGHNT and CDR2 FRNRAP. The CDR3 is CASGLDSGTGSGGYTF. DNA of the CDR3: TGTGCTAGTGGTTTGGACTCCGGGACAGGGTCGGGTGGCTACACCTTC. The complete variable domain, with remaining parts taken from reference TRBV12-5 and TRBJ1-2, reads DARVTQTPRHKVTEMGQEVTMRCQPILGHNTVFWYRQTMMQGLELLAYFRNRAPLDDSGMPKDRFSAEMPDATLATLKIQPSEPRDSAVYFCASGLDSGTGSGGYTFGSGTRLTVV.

The CDR3 reads CASSLEGTVNQPQHF. The CDR3 DNA follows: TGTGCCAGCAGCCTAGAGGGGACAGTCAATCAGCCCCAGCATTTT. The J gene is TRBJ1-5, the V gene TRBV6-5, with 7 nucleotides matching TRBD1. The CDR3 spans 15 residues. The V segment lost 6 bases and the J segment 3 bases; nucleotides outside the gene matches: 8. Germline V lookup: CDR1 MNHEY, CDR2 SVGAGI.

This chain uses TRBV13 with TRBJ2-1; possible D gene TRBD1, 6 bases. V lost 3 bases and J 5 bases, leaving 17 bases between the germline ends. The CDR3 has 16 amino acids. In germline, CDR1 is PRHDT, CDR2 FYEKMQ (reference sequence). The CDR3 spells CASSFFPRTEHNEQFF. DNA for the CDR3: TGTGCCAGCAGCTTCTTTCCCCGGACAGAACACAATGAGCAGTTCTTC.

The J gene is TRBJ2-5, the V gene TRBV7-2; D might be TRBD2 (6 bases). The CDR3 is 12 amino acids. Germline V gene data show CDR1 as SGHTA and CDR2 as FQGNSA. V was clipped by 6 bases and J by 9 bases, with 14 bases between them. DNA for the CDR3: TGTGCCAGCAGAGGAGGGGCCATGTCCCAGTACTTC. It translates to CASRGGAMSQYF.

This clone was picked up a small number of times. The genes are TRBV20-1 and TRBJ2-7; D ambiguous. Germline CDR1 and CDR2: DFQATT and SNEGSKA (reference sequence). Trimming took off 6 bases at V and 9 bases at J, with 12 bases between the two ends. The CDR3 totals 10 residues. In nucleotides, the CDR3 is TGCAGTGCCCGAGAAGCGTGGCAGTACTTC. Translation: CSAREAWQYF.

This sequence joins TRBV7-2 and TRBJ2-3; TRBD2 matches at 7 bases. The V gene end was trimmed by 5 bases and the J gene end by 6 bases; junction bases not matched to a gene: 14. Germline assignment: CDR1 SGHTA and CDR2 FQGNSA. There are 16 residues in the CDR3. In nucleotides, the CDR3 is TGTGCCAGCAGCCCGGGGGGTGGGGTCCTCGGGGATACGCAGTATTTT. Translated, it gives CASSPGGGVLGDTQYF.

This clone was seen a handful of times. V is TRBV28 and J is TRBJ2-7, with 12 positions matching TRBD1. The length of the CDR3 is 16 residues. Germline V lookup: CDR1 MDHEN, CDR2 SYDVKM. The V and J ends lost 5 bases and 3 bases, in that order; junction bases with no gene match: 8. CDR3 sequence: CASSLYGTGGFYEQYF. CDR3 coding DNA: TGTGCCAGCAGTCTATACGGGACAGGGGGCTTCTACGAGCAGTACTTC.

The chain uses TRBV5-1 and TRBJ2-5; D ambiguous. Deletions cut 2 bases from V and 6 bases from J, with 11 bases between. The CDR3 spans 13 residues. Germline values: CDR1 SGHRS, CDR2 YFSETQ. The CDR3 sequence: CASSLSSAQTQYF. The CDR3 nucleotides are TGCGCCAGCAGCTTAAGTTCTGCGCAGACCCAGTACTTC.